Below, one TCR beta chain is given with its context. This specimen comes from a study of cytomegalovirus exposure and HLA in healthy donors. Study overall: Genetic ancestry analysis placed around four fifths of the 300 to 400 donors that were genotyped in the Caucasian-associated cluster.

The CDR3 runs to 16 residues. Amplification used 60 Vbeta primers and 13 Jbeta primers. Here immunoSEQ multiplex PCR was the method, and the copy in TCRdb shows in-frame clones only, minus some. The sample consists of over 100,000 clones, 70% to 85% of them appearing once. The sample consisted of PBMCs. The clonotype comes from a male donor in good health and CMV-seropositive. V and J are TRBV21-1 and TRBJ1-5; TRBD1 reflects the table's D call only, with no check against the DNA. TRBV21-1 is flagged as a pseudogene. CDR3 residues: CASSPDRAHSNQPQHF. The CDR3 DNA sequence: TGTGCCAGCAGCCCGGACAGGGCCCATAGCAATCAGCCCCAGCATTTT.